The 14 T cell receptor beta chains reported below all come from one sample, sequenced in a study of immune evolution from preneoplasia to lung adenocarcinoma. Profiling relied on immunoSEQ multiplex PCR, and the TCRdb table lists in-frame clones only, not all of them. The sample includes around 15,000 clones, about 88% seen only once; the top ten take 2.6%. The sample was FFPE invasive lung adenocarcinoma tissue. The source of these receptors is a person aged 70 to 80 with invasive lung adenocarcinoma.

Comments on this clone: Relative to the germline gene, one junction end is altered; a read error may explain this. J is TRBJ2-4 and V is TRBV6-6; 11 bases are a match to TRBD2. The CDR3 sequence is 13 residues long. In germline, CDR1 is MNHNY, CDR2 SVGAGI (reference sequence). CDR3 amino acids: CASSYDTSGGLHF. The CDR3 nucleotides are TGTGCCAGCAGTTACGACACTAGCGGGGGCCTTCACTTC.

The chain employs TRBV11-2 and TRBJ2-5, with D perhaps TRBD1 (6 bases). Germline CDR1 and CDR2: SGHAT and FQNNGV. This CDR3 region has 12 residues. Between the trimmed V and J ends, which lost 5 bases and 6 bases, there was a span of 10 bases. The CDR3 region is CASSLGGKTQYF. The CDR3 region has the DNA TGTGCCAGCAGCCTAGGGGGAAAGACCCAGTACTTC.

This rearrangement joins TRBV11-2 to TRBJ1-1; TRBD1 matches 8 bases. Germline V gene sequence: CDR1 SGHAT, CDR2 FQNNGV. This CDR3 is 15 amino acids long. V shed 5 bases and J 2 bases; nucleotides not matched to a gene: 7. CDR3 DNA sequence: TGTGCCAGCAGCACCCGGACAGGGCCAAACACTGAAGCTTTCTTT. Encoded protein: CASSTRTGPNTEAFF.

V gene TRBV19 combines with J gene TRBJ2-2; 7 bases fit TRBD1. The germline V gene has CDR1 LNHDA and CDR2 SQIVND (reference sequence). This CDR3 contains 15 residues. The trim removed 7 bases at V and 1 base at J, leaving 6 bases unmatched. The CDR3 sequence is CASTLGDRNTGELFF. CDR3 bases: TGTGCCAGTACTTTGGGGGACAGGAACACCGGGGAGCTGTTTTTT.

Remarks on this clone: The same CDR3 arises from other DNA sequences in this sample as well. V is TRBV2 and J is TRBJ1-5; D is ambiguous. The CDR3 has 14 amino acids. Trimming removed 6 bases at V and 0 bases at J, with 9 bases between. Germline V gene data show CDR1 as SNHLY and CDR2 as FYNNEI. CDR3 sequence (DNA): TGTGCCAGCAGAACCGGACCTAGCAATCAGCCCCAGCATTTT. This sequence encodes CASRTGPSNQPQHF.

CDR3 DNA: TGCAGCGTTGAAGTTTGGGAGCAGTTCTTC. Residues: CSVEVWEQFF. This sequence joins TRBV29-1 and TRBJ2-1; D remains ambiguous. Germline V gene lookup returns CDR1 SQVTM and CDR2 ANQGSEA. This CDR3 has 10 residues. The V and J ends lost 1 base and 10 bases respectively, with 5 bases between them.

This clone was recorded only once. CDR3 coding DNA: TGTGCCAGCAGCTTGCGGGAGGGCTACAATGAGCAGTTCTTC. Its protein product is CASSLREGYNEQFF. V gene TRBV5-4 combines with J gene TRBJ2-1; 8 bases align to TRBD2. The length of the CDR3 is 14 residues. Unmatched junction bases numbered 0, after V lost 1 base and J lost 3 bases. Germline CDR1 SGHNT, CDR2 YYREEE (reference sequence).

The chain links TRBV7-3 to TRBJ1-5; no definite D call. V was shortened by 3 bases and J by 0 bases, with 6 bases between the two germline ends. Germline CDR1 reads SGHTA; CDR2 reads FQGTGA. The CDR3 contains 14 residues. CDR3 nucleotide sequence: TGTGCCAGCAGCTTGAGTTATAGCAATCAGCCCCAGCATTTT. It encodes CASSLSYSNQPQHF.

This clone came up once. The rearrangement joins TRBV28 to TRBJ2-3, with 13 bases identical to TRBD2. Germline CDR1 and CDR2: MDHEN and SYDVKM. The CDR3 runs to 18 residues. Trimming took 7 bases from V and 1 from J; bases not matched to a gene: 11. This chain's CDR3 is CASTGTSGKLRGTDTQYF. The CDR3 DNA sequence: TGTGCCAGCACCGGGACTAGCGGGAAACTGCGGGGCACAGATACGCAGTATTTT.

The chain joins TRBV6-6 to TRBJ2-5, with a possible D match to TRBD2 (6 bases). This CDR3 spans 15 amino acids. Germline lookup yields CDR1 MNHNY and CDR2 SVGAGI (reference sequence). The V and J ends lost 5 bases and 2 bases respectively, with 15 bases between them. CDR3 residues: CASSPRGGSQETQYF. CDR3 nucleotides: TGTGCCAGCAGTCCTCGGGGAGGCTCTCAAGAGACCCAGTACTTC.

The V call is TRBV7-2, the J call TRBJ2-2; D is unclear. V was trimmed by 5 bases and J by 7 bases, leaving 17 bases between them. CDR3 length: 15 residues. Germline CDR1 and CDR2: SGHTA and FQGNSA. In DNA form, the CDR3 reads TGTGCCAGCAGCATTACGACGGAGATTGTCGGGGAGCTGTTTTTT. This encodes CASSITTEIVGELFF.

In this sample, this clone turned up a few times. This chain links TRBV7-9 with TRBJ1-5, with D uncertain. The CDR3 is 14 residues long. From germline, CDR1 is SEHNR and CDR2 FQNEAQ (reference sequence). The V and J ends lost 1 base and 0 bases respectively, with 4 bases between them. The CDR3 is CASSLVGSNQPQHF. As DNA, the CDR3 is TGTGCCAGCAGCTTAGTAGGTAGCAATCAGCCCCAGCATTTT. Full variable domain (outside the CDR3, taken from reference TRBV7-9 and TRBJ1-5): DTGVSQNPRHKITKRGQNVTFRCDPISEHNRLYWYRQTLGQGPEFLTYFQNEAQLEKSRLLSDRFSAERPKGSFSTLEIQRTEQGDSAMYLCASSLVGSNQPQHFGDGTRLSIL.

This clone was seen more than once but under ten times. The DNA for the CDR3 is TGTGCCAGCAGCTACACATCGGGGGGACACGGGGGCACAGATACGCAGTATTTT. Residues: CASSYTSGGHGGTDTQYF. The V gene is TRBV21-1, the J gene TRBJ2-3; the table assigns TRBD2, which was not confirmed against the DNA. TRBV21-1 is given as a pseudogene. This CDR3 region has 18 residues.

The sample holds one count of this clone. The chain combines TRBV27 with TRBJ2-2; 10 bases match TRBD2. V was pared by 1 base and J by 6 bases, with 11 bases of the junction left unmatched. This CDR3 comprises 18 residues. Germline-derived CDR1 and CDR2 are MNHEY and SMNVEV (reference sequence). The DNA for the CDR3 is TGTGCCAGCAGTTTATACCCGGTAGCGGGAGGCCTCGCCGGGGAGCTGTTTTTT. Amino acid sequence: CASSLYPVAGGLAGELFF.